The clone carrying this T cell receptor (beta chain) was seen at least ten times. Antigen: not known. MiXCR, applied by TCRdb to the 5' RACE reads, yields one record per CDR3 protein. The sample contains roughly 710,000 distinct CDR3 sequences, around 6% of which appear only once. This record comes from a study of identical twins. Points from the study as a whole: Analyses of zero insertions could, in part, be confounded by invariant MAIT and iNKT cells.

V trimming: 6 bases; J trimming: 5 bases; junction bases outside the gene matches: 7. The CDR3 length is 15 residues. CDR1 and CDR2 from the germline V gene are ENHRY and SYGVKD. The sequenced sample was naive T cells sorted from blood. The clonotype was recovered from a man aged 18 to 30 in good health. V usage is TRBV10-3 and J usage is TRBJ2-3, with TRBD2 matching over 11 bases. The CDR3 DNA reads TGTGCCATCAGGAGTCTAGCGGGGGGTGAAGATACGCAGTATTTT. Protein product: CAIRSLAGGEDTQYF.